This T cell receptor (beta chain) stems from a study of PD-L1 blockade in urothelial cancer. In the study overall: Patients' histories included 0 to 3 prior chemotherapy regimens.

Only in-frame clones appear in the TCRdb table, and some are missing; sequencing was by immunoSEQ multiplex PCR. The repertoire has tens of thousands of clones, 84% of them found once; the top ten carry around a tenth. Germline CDR1 and CDR2: SGHAT and FQNNGV. The CDR3 is made up of 16 amino acids. Losses at the gene ends were 1 base for V and 4 bases for J; bases not matched to a gene: 6. The sample's time point: pretreatment peripheral blood. Anywhere from 1 to 8 samples came from each patient, spanning pretreatment and on-treatment. The chain uses TRBV11-2 and TRBJ2-3; TRBD2 matches at 9 bases. The material sequenced was PBMCs, taken around atezolizumab (anti-PD-L1) treatment. The sequence was collected from a woman between 70 and 85 years old with urothelial cancer. The DNA for the CDR3 is TGTGCCAGCAGCTTAGGGGCGGGAGGGGGGTCAGATACGCAGTATTTT. This codes for CASSLGAGGGSDTQYF.